This T cell receptor beta chain was identified during a study of blood T cell repertoires in COVID-19. Study summary: Specimens from acute and convalescent COVID-19 originated in the United States, Italy and Spain.

This table comes from immunoSEQ multiplex PCR, and its TCRdb copy is limited to in-frame clones, with some not included. The data show more than 250,000 clones, 90% seen once. V trimming: 3 bases; J trimming: 3 bases; junction bases outside the gene matches: 1. The CDR3 loop spans 15 amino acids. CDR1 is SGHVS and CDR2 is FQNEAQ in the germline V gene. Participant ages covered about 18 to 100 years across approximately 25 US areas. Clinical history as reported by participants underpinned cohort assignment. This TCR came from a woman aged 18-35 years with acute COVID-19. The specimen sequenced was PBMCs or T cells enriched from blood (not recorded which). J is TRBJ2-2 and V is TRBV7-8; 10 bases fit TRBD2. The CDR3 bases are TGTGCCAGCAGCTTGACTAGCGGGTACACCGGGGAGCTGTTTTTT. Its translation: CASSLTSGYTGELFF.